A selection of T cell receptor beta chains follows, all from one sample in a study of blood T cells in healthy people across ages. TCRdb analysed the 5' RACE reads with MiXCR anew, one entry per CDR3 protein. The sample shows roughly 1.4 million distinct CDR3 sequences, around 59% of them seen only once. The sample taken for sequencing was blood. The receptor source for this set is a man between 18 and 35 years old in good health. Each CDR3 is given with its conserved first and last residue. The D gene is left open where the match is weak. Rows may omit the clone size; those that give it use once, few, many or a size class.

abundance: NA; d_gene: NA; j_gene: TRBJ2-1; len: 13; v_gene: TRBV4-1; CDR3nt: TGCGCCAGCAGCGAAAGGACCACAGGGTTGCTGTTCTTC; CDR3aa: CASSERTTGLLFF
abundance: NA; d_gene: TRBD1; j_gene: TRBJ1-2; len: 13; v_gene: TRBV12-3/TRBV12-4; CDR3nt: TGCGCCAGCAGTCCCGGGACAGGGCCCGGCTACACCTTC; CDR3aa: CASSPGTGPGYTF
abundance: NA; d_gene: NA; j_gene: TRBJ2-7; len: 15; v_gene: TRBV27; CDR3nt: TGTGCCAGCAGTATCAACGGGGGAACAGTTTACGAGCAGTACTTC; CDR3aa: CASSINGGTVYEQYF
abundance: once; d_gene: NA; j_gene: TRBJ1-5; len: 14; v_gene: TRBV5-1; CDR3nt: TGCGCCAGCAGTAGGGAGGGATCGGGGCAGCCCCAGCATTTT; CDR3aa: CASSREGSGQPQHF
abundance: NA; d_gene: NA; j_gene: TRBJ1-2; len: 14; v_gene: TRBV20-1; CDR3nt: TGCAGTGCTAGGGGGTTACAGGGCGTGGATGGCTACACCTTC; CDR3aa: CSARGLQGVDGYTF
abundance: NA; d_gene: TRBD1; j_gene: TRBJ1-1; len: 13; v_gene: TRBV5-6; CDR3nt: TGTGCCAGCAGCCTCGACAGGGGACGGGGTGCTTTCTTT; CDR3aa: CASSLDRGRGAFF
abundance: NA; d_gene: NA; j_gene: TRBJ2-1; len: 17; v_gene: TRBV11-3; CDR3nt: TGTGCCAGCAGCTTAGCCACAGGGAAGGAGGGCTACAATGAGCAGTTCTTC; CDR3aa: CASSLATGKEGYNEQFF
abundance: few; d_gene: TRBD2; j_gene: TRBJ2-3; len: 16; v_gene: TRBV4-1; CDR3nt: TGTGCCAGCAGCCAAGGACTAGCGGATAGCACAGATACGCAGTATTTT; CDR3aa: CASSQGLADSTDTQYF
abundance: NA; d_gene: NA; j_gene: TRBJ2-7; len: 15; v_gene: TRBV6-1; CDR3nt: TGTGCCAGCAGTGTAGGTCTCGGTACTTCCTACGAGCAGTACTTC; CDR3aa: CASSVGLGTSYEQYF
abundance: NA; d_gene: NA; j_gene: TRBJ2-5; len: 13; v_gene: TRBV20-1; CDR3nt: TGCAGTGCCTTGGGTAGCCGTTGGGAGACCCAGTACTTC; CDR3aa: CSALGSRWETQYF
abundance: NA; d_gene: NA; j_gene: TRBJ2-6; len: 18; v_gene: TRBV5-1; CDR3nt: TGCGCCAGCAGCTTGCGGCAGGGTTTTGGATCTGGGGCCAACGTCCTGACTTTC; CDR3aa: CASSLRQGFGSGANVLTF
abundance: NA; d_gene: NA; j_gene: TRBJ2-3; len: 12; v_gene: TRBV6-1; CDR3nt: TGTGCCAGCAGCCCAAGAACCCGCACGCAGTATTTT; CDR3aa: CASSPRTRTQYF
abundance: few; d_gene: TRBD2; j_gene: TRBJ2-7; len: 16; v_gene: TRBV29-1; CDR3nt: TGCAGCGTTGTTTTGTTAGCGGGAGGCTTGAACGACGAGCAGTACTTC; CDR3aa: CSVVLLAGGLNDEQYF
abundance: few; d_gene: NA; j_gene: TRBJ2-7; len: 12; v_gene: TRBV29-1; CDR3nt: TGCAGCGTTGACCTGGGTAGCTACGAGCAGTACTTC; CDR3aa: CSVDLGSYEQYF
abundance: NA; d_gene: TRBD2; j_gene: TRBJ2-5; len: 16; v_gene: TRBV3-1; CDR3nt: TGTGCCAGCAGCCTATGGGGACGAGCGGGAGTAGAGACCCAGTACTTC; CDR3aa: CASSLWGRAGVETQYF
abundance: few; d_gene: NA; j_gene: TRBJ2-3; len: 13; v_gene: TRBV4-1; CDR3nt: TGCGCCAGCAGCCACGCTAATCAGGATACGCAGTATTTT; CDR3aa: CASSHANQDTQYF
abundance: few; d_gene: NA; j_gene: TRBJ2-7; len: 20; v_gene: TRBV11-2; CDR3nt: TGTGCCAGCAGCTTAGTTCCCCTGGTACAGGAGGGAAGGCTTACCTACGAGCAGTACTTC; CDR3aa: CASSLVPLVQEGRLTYEQYF
abundance: few; d_gene: TRBD1; j_gene: TRBJ2-7; len: 15; v_gene: TRBV11-1; CDR3nt: TGTGCCAGCAGCGCACGACAGGGGGTTTCCTACGAGCAGTACTTC; CDR3aa: CASSARQGVSYEQYF
abundance: NA; d_gene: NA; j_gene: TRBJ2-1; len: 22; v_gene: TRBV11-2; CDR3nt: TGTGCCAGCAGCTTAGTAGGGGGGGGTCGGCAGCCCGACCCCCTCTCCTACAATGAGCAGTTCTTC; CDR3aa: CASSLVGGGRQPDPLSYNEQFF
abundance: NA; d_gene: NA; j_gene: TRBJ1-2; len: 16; v_gene: TRBV5-6; CDR3nt: TGTGCCAGCAGCTTCGTAAGGGTGGGGCAGAACTATGGCTACACCTTC; CDR3aa: CASSFVRVGQNYGYTF
abundance: few; d_gene: NA; j_gene: TRBJ1-5; len: 14; v_gene: TRBV27; CDR3nt: TGTGCCAGCAGTTTGGCCCAGGGCCTTACGCCCCAGCATTTT; CDR3aa: CASSLAQGLTPQHF
abundance: few; d_gene: NA; j_gene: TRBJ2-3; len: 17; v_gene: TRBV14; CDR3nt: TGTGCCAGCAGCCAAGATGGGACCGCGATGGCCACAGATACGCAGTATTTT; CDR3aa: CASSQDGTAMATDTQYF